What follows are 27 T cell receptor beta chains derived from one specimen sequenced in a study of early stage breast cancer tumors (dated by TCRdb to about 2017). Receptor libraries were prepared by the immunoSEQ multiplex PCR assay. TCRdb took over this immuneACCESS table, retaining in-frame rearrangements with V and J assigned. Such tables are incomplete; in checked studies, under half of the missing clones stem from an unresolved V gene, and the remainder is unexplained. This sample lists about 72,000 clones; around 80% were detected once. The ten largest clones represent more than 3% of the sample. Sequencing input: blood. These TCRs come from a person between 55 and 69 years old with breast cancer.

The chain is built from TRBV4-2 and TRBJ2-5, with 10 bases lining up with TRBD2. The CDR3 extends over 17 amino acids. Germline trimming cut 2 bases from V and 5 bases from J; bases unmatched to any gene: 11. Germline V lookup: CDR1 LGHNA, CDR2 YNFKEQ. This chain's CDR3 is CASSQKPRASGSETQYF. CDR3 nucleotides: TGTGCCAGCAGCCAAAAGCCCCGGGCTAGCGGGAGTGAGACCCAGTACTTC.

The rearrangement uses TRBV9 and TRBJ2-4; D is undetermined. The V gene's germline CDR1 is SGDLS and CDR2 YYNGEE. The CDR3 consists of 16 residues. Between the trimmed V and J ends, which lost 0 bases and 0 bases, there was a span of 10 bases. The CDR3 DNA follows: TGTGCCAGCAGCGTAGAGTCGGCTGAAGCCAAAAACATTCAGTACTTC. Translated, it gives CASSVESAEAKNIQYF. The variable domain in full, completed from reference TRBV9 and TRBJ2-4, reads DSGVTQTPKHLITATGQRVTLRCSPRSGDLSVYWYQQSLDQGLQFLIQYYNGEERAKGNILERFSAQQFPDLHSELNLSSLELGDSALYFCASSVESAEAKNIQYFGAGTRLSVL.

V and J are TRBV5-4 and TRBJ1-2; TRBD1 aligns across 9 bases. Germline trimming cut 2 bases from V and 7 bases from J; bases unmatched to any gene: 9. CDR1 and CDR2 (germline): SGHNT, YYREEE (reference sequence). This CDR3 comprises 15 residues. The CDR3: CASSFSTGGELGYTF. The CDR3 nucleotides are TGTGCCAGCAGCTTTTCGACAGGGGGGGAACTTGGCTACACCTTC.

This clone was seen only a few times. The V gene is TRBV6-4, the J gene TRBJ2-2; TRBD1 might be the D (6 bases). Germline V gene sequence: CDR1 MRHNA, CDR2 SNTAGT. V lost 6 bases, J lost 0 bases, and 11 bases lay in between. The CDR3 loop spans 15 amino acids. CDR3 loop: CASSQDSANTGELFF. CDR3 DNA: TGTGCCAGCAGCCAGGACAGCGCGAACACCGGGGAGCTGTTTTTT.

The chain recombines TRBV28 with TRBJ2-2, with D hard to call. This CDR3 is 13 amino acids long. CDR1 is MDHEN and CDR2 is SYDVKM in the germline V gene. V gave up 5 bases and J gave up 11 bases, with 15 bases separating them. For the CDR3, the DNA is TGTGCCAGCAGTGTGGCTTTGGGCCTCGAGCTGTTTTTT. This codes for CASSVALGLELFF.

This chain connects TRBV25-1 to TRBJ2-1; TRBD2 matches at 8 bases. The CDR3 is 16 residues long. The V and J ends lost 0 bases and 5 bases, in that order; junction bases with no gene match: 6. Germline V gene sequence: CDR1 MGHDK, CDR2 SYGVNS. The CDR3 is CASSEYLGLVDNEQFF. The CDR3 bases are TGTGCCAGCAGTGAATATTTGGGACTAGTAGACAATGAGCAGTTCTTC. Looking up the rest from reference TRBV25-1 and TRBJ2-1 gives the full variable domain: EADIYQTPRYLVIGTGKKITLECSQTMGHDKMYWYQQDPGMELHLIHYSYGVNSTEKGDLSSESTVSRIRTEHFPLTLESARPSHTSQYLCASSEYLGLVDNEQFFGPGTRLTVL.

This clone appeared a few times. The V gene is TRBV5-1, the J gene TRBJ2-2; TRBD1 might be the D (6 bases). Per germline, CDR1 SGHRS and CDR2 YFSETQ. The CDR3 sequence is 17 residues long. The V end lost 0 bases, the J end lost 5 bases, and 17 bases lay between the germline ends. The CDR3 DNA follows: TGCGCCAGCAGCTTGGCCTTGGGGGCTGGGGTTACCGGGGAGCTGTTTTTT. Encoded protein: CASSLALGAGVTGELFF. Supplemented by reference TRBV5-1 and TRBJ2-2, the full variable domain reads KAGVTQTPRYLIKTRGQQVTLSCSPISGHRSVSWYQQTPGQGLQFLFEYFSETQRNKGNFPGRFSGRQFSNSRSEMNVSTLELGDSALYLCASSLALGAGVTGELFFGEGSRLTVL.

The CDR3 spells CAPEGITYEQYF. CDR3 in DNA: TGTGCTCCGGAGGGGATTACCTACGAGCAGTACTTC. The chain carries TRBV25-1 and TRBJ2-7; D perhaps matches TRBD2 (6 bases). Looked up from germline, CDR1 is MGHDK and CDR2 is SYGVNS. The CDR3 length is 12 residues.

The table lists this clone with a few counts. The V and J genes are TRBV4-3 and TRBJ1-1; D gene uncertain. The V gene's germline CDR1 is LGHNA and CDR2 YSLEER. The ends were cut back, 1 base at V and 5 bases at J, with 8 bases in the middle. CDR3 size: 13 residues. This CDR3 reads CASSQVGGTEAFF. The CDR3, as DNA: TGCGCCAGCAGCCAAGTGGGCGGGACTGAAGCTTTCTTT.

The chain uses TRBV5-1 and TRBJ2-7; D remains unclear. Trimming removed 2 bases from V and 11 bases from J, with 14 bases in between. The germline V gene encodes CDR1 SGHRS and CDR2 YFSETQ. The CDR3 is 12 residues long. The CDR3 DNA follows: TGCGCCAGCAGCTTAAAGGGATACCCGGAGTACTTC. Its translation: CASSLKGYPEYF.

J is TRBJ1-4 and V is TRBV30; TRBD1 might be the D (6 bases). V was trimmed by 7 bases and J by 5 bases, leaving 14 bases between them. This CDR3 comprises 13 residues. Germline V gene sequence: CDR1 GTSNPN, CDR2 SVGIG (reference sequence). In nucleotides, the CDR3 is TGTGCCTTAAAAGGGGGAGACAATGAAAAACTGTTTTTT. This sequence encodes CALKGGDNEKLFF.

V and J are TRBV9 and TRBJ2-7; D ambiguous. V dropped 0 bases and J dropped 4 bases, with 17 bases sitting between them. Germline V CDR1 and CDR2: SGDLS, YYNGEE. The CDR3 totals 16 residues. The CDR3 coding sequence is TGTGCCAGCAGCGTAGATCCAGCGAGAGGCATTTACGAGCAGTACTTC. Its protein is CASSVDPARGIYEQYF.

This clone was counted a single time. V is TRBV18 and J is TRBJ2-7; 7 bases match TRBD1. The CDR3 has 13 residues. Germline loops: CDR1 KGHSH, CDR2 LQKENI. The V segment lost 5 bases and the J segment 3 bases; nucleotides outside the gene matches: 4. CDR3 residues: CASSGTADYEQYF. As DNA, the CDR3 is TGTGCCAGCTCAGGGACAGCCGACTACGAGCAGTACTTC.

This chain links TRBV10-2 with TRBJ2-3; TRBD2 might be the D (5 bases). This CDR3 has 14 amino acids. V dropped 7 bases and J dropped 4 bases, with 15 bases sitting between them. CDR1 and CDR2 from the germline V gene are WSHSY and SAAADI. The chain's CDR3 is CASTGEGLPDTQYF. In nucleotides, the CDR3 is TGCGCCAGCACAGGAGAGGGTTTGCCAGATACGCAGTATTTT.

The rearrangement links TRBV19 to TRBJ2-7; TRBD1 matches at 8 bases. V trimming: 3 bases; J trimming: 0 bases; junction bases outside the gene matches: 10. The CDR3 sequence is 17 residues long. Germline V lookup: CDR1 LNHDA, CDR2 SQIVND (reference sequence). The CDR3 protein is CASSIREQGAYSYEQYF. CDR3 bases: TGTGCCAGTAGTATTCGAGAGCAGGGGGCTTACTCCTACGAGCAGTACTTC. The whole variable domain, filled in from reference TRBV19 and TRBJ2-7, reads DGGITQSPKYLFRKEGQNVTLSCEQNLNHDAMYWYRQDPGQGLRLIYYSQIVNDFQKGDIAEGYSVSREKKESFPLTVTSAQKNPTAFYLCASSIREQGAYSYEQYFGPGTRLTVT.

The V gene is TRBV28, the J gene TRBJ1-1; D call uncertain. Germline V gene lookup returns CDR1 MDHEN and CDR2 SYDVKM. Trimming left V 9 bases short and J 5 bases short, with 19 bases between. The CDR3 extends over 14 amino acids. CDR3 region: CASAEFGVGTEAFF. The CDR3 nucleotides are TGTGCCAGTGCGGAATTCGGGGTGGGGACTGAAGCTTTCTTT.

This chain connects TRBV29-1 to TRBJ1-1, with 7 positions matching TRBD1. The germline V gene encodes CDR1 SQVTM and CDR2 ANQGSEA. With 5 bases clipped from V and 5 bases from J, the junction kept 5 bases outside the gene matches. The CDR3 runs 12 residues. CDR3 protein: CSVSRGRTEAFF. The CDR3 DNA is TGCAGCGTTTCCAGGGGGAGGACTGAAGCTTTCTTT.

The V and J genes are TRBV6-1 and TRBJ2-5; weak D call: TRBD2 (6 bases). The CDR3 has 17 amino acids. V lost 2 bases and J lost 2, with 18 bases in between. The germline V gene has CDR1 MNHNS and CDR2 SASEGT. CDR3: CASSEIWGTGGQETQYF. For the CDR3, the DNA is TGTGCCAGCAGTGAAATATGGGGGACTGGGGGGCAAGAGACCCAGTACTTC.

The CDR3 DNA follows: TGTGCCATCAGTGAGAGTAACCGGAATCAGCCCCAGCATTTT. Amino acid sequence: CAISESNRNQPQHF. J is TRBJ1-5 and V is TRBV10-3, with D unresolved. Trimming removed 2 bases from V and 4 bases from J, with 9 bases in between. The germline CDR1 and CDR2 sequences are ENHRY and SYGVKD. This CDR3 is 14 amino acids long.

This sequence joins TRBV5-4 and TRBJ2-5, with 7 bases aligning to TRBD2. The CDR3 length is 15 residues. CDR1 SGHNT and CDR2 YYREEE come from the germline V gene (reference sequence). With V trimmed by 0 bases and J by 4 bases, 6 bases remained unmatched. Here the CDR3 reads CASSLGRAGIETQYF. The CDR3 nucleotides are TGTGCCAGCAGCTTGGGCCGAGCGGGAATAGAGACCCAGTACTTC. Based on the CDR3 plus reference TRBV5-4 and TRBJ2-5, the full variable domain is ETGVTQSPTHLIKTRGQQVTLRCSSQSGHNTVSWYQQALGQGPQFIFQYYREEENGRGNFPPRFSGLQFPNYSSELNVNALELDDSALYLCASSLGRAGIETQYFGPGTRLLVL.

A remark on this clone: Mismatch with germline at one junction end may stem from a read error. The J gene is TRBJ2-7, the V gene TRBV28; D may correspond to TRBD1 or TRBD2 (6 bases each). Germline CDR1 MDHEN, CDR2 SYDVKM. The CDR3 loop spans 17 amino acids. The CDR3, as DNA: TGTGCCAGCAGTTTATGGGACCCACGGAGGGGGTCCTCCGAGCAGTACTTC. Its protein product is CASSLWDPRRGSSEQYF.

CDR3: CASSPRRLADLTDTQYF. DNA for the CDR3: TGTGCCAGCTCACCCCGCCGACTAGCGGATCTCACAGATACGCAGTATTTT. The rearrangement uses TRBV18 and TRBJ2-3; 9 positions agree with TRBD2. Germline V lookup: CDR1 KGHSH, CDR2 LQKENI. V lost 3 bases to trimming and J lost 2 bases; unmatched junction nucleotides: 9. This CDR3 is built from 17 residues.

This clone was observed a few times. The CDR3 loop reads CASSGLRTGAGDTQYF. The CDR3 nucleotides read TGTGCCAGCAGTGGACTCAGGACAGGGGCAGGAGATACGCAGTATTTT. The V gene is TRBV2, the J gene TRBJ2-3; 9 bases line up with TRBD1. V lost 4 bases and J lost 5; bases outside the gene matches: 10. There are 16 residues in the CDR3. Germline loops: CDR1 SNHLY, CDR2 FYNNEI.

The V call is TRBV19, the J call TRBJ1-4; 9 bases agree with TRBD1. In germline, CDR1 is LNHDA, CDR2 SQIVND (reference sequence). V was pared by 5 bases and J by 4 bases, with 11 bases of the junction left unmatched. CDR3 length: 17 amino acids. The CDR3 coding sequence is TGTGCCAGTAGTCGAATAGCCGGACAGGGGAATAATGAAAAACTGTTTTTT. This codes for CASSRIAGQGNNEKLFF.

The V gene is TRBV9, the J gene TRBJ2-1; weak D call: TRBD2 (5 bases). Looked up from germline, CDR1 is SGDLS and CDR2 is YYNGEE. V lost 0 bases, J lost 4 bases, and 11 bases lay in between. The CDR3 has 15 amino acids. CDR3 residues: CASSVEPGSYNEQFF. DNA of the CDR3: TGTGCCAGCAGCGTAGAGCCGGGATCGTACAATGAGCAGTTCTTC.

The rearrangement joins TRBV7-9 to TRBJ1-4, with 7 bases fitting TRBD1. With 5 bases clipped from V and 8 bases from J, the junction kept 11 bases outside the gene matches. This CDR3 is 15 amino acids long. Germline V gene sequence: CDR1 SEHNR, CDR2 FQNEAQ (reference sequence). This CDR3 is CASSHPETGKEKLFF. The CDR3 DNA is TGTGCCAGCAGCCACCCCGAGACAGGGAAGGAAAAACTGTTTTTT.

This clone appeared once. CDR3 residues: CASSWVAPGHSNSPLHF. In DNA, the CDR3 is TGTGCCAGCAGCTGGGTGGCTCCGGGACATTCTAATTCACCCCTCCACTTT. This chain connects TRBV5-6 to TRBJ1-6; possibly TRBD1 for D (6 bases). The CDR3 consists of 17 residues. The V gene's germline CDR1 is SGHDT and CDR2 YYEEEE. V was trimmed by 3 bases and J by 6 bases, leaving 19 bases between them.